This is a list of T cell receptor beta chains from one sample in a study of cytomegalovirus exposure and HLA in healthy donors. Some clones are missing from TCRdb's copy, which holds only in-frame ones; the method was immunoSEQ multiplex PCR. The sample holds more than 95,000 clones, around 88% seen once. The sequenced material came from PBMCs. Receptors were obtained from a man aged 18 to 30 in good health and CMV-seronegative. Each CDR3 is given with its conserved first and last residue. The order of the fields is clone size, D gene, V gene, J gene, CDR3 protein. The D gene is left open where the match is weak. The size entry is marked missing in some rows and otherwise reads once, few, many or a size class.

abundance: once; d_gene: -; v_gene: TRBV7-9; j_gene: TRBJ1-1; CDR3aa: CASSFGSLGGTEAFF
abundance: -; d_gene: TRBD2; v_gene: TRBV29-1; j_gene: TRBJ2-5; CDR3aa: CSVVKRGASQETQYF
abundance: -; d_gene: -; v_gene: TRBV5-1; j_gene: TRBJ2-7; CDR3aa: CASSLAFYDEQYF
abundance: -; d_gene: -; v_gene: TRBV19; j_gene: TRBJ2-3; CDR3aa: CASSIRQNQDTQYF
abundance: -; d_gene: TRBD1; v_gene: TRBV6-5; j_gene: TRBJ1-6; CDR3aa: CASTPGQGTSPLHF
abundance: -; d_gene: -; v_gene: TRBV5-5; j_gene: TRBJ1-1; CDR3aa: CASSLGQEGTEAFF
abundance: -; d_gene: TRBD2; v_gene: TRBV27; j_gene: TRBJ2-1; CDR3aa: CASSYSGSSYNEQFF
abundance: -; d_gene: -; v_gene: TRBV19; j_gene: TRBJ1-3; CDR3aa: CASRLGGVSSGNTIYF
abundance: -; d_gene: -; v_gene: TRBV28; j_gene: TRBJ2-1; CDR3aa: CASSLITNEQFF
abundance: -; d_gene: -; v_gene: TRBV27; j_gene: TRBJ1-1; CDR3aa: CASSLDFSMNTEAFF
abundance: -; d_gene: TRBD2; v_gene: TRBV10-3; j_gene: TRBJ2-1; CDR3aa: CAISESWTSENNEQFF
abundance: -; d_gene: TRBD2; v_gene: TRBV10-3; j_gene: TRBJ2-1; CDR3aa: CAISKGTSGRVDEQFF
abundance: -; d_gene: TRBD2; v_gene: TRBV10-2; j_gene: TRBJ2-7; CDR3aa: CASSEGGGGSEQYF